Listed below are T cell receptor beta chains from one sample, sequenced in a study of blood T cell repertoires in COVID-19. Profiled with immunoSEQ multiplex PCR; TCRdb holds only in-frame clones, not every one. The sample holds about 140,000 clones, about four fifths seen once. The sample was peripheral blood. The source of these receptors is a man in his sixties or seventies who had recovered from COVID-19. The conserved cysteine and the conserved F or W are not part of the CDR3 here. D genes are given only for firm matches.

V gene	CDR3 length	D gene	J gene	CDR3 protein
TRBV21-1	14	-	TRBJ1-5	ASSPTGRSSNQPQH
TRBV27	12	-	TRBJ1-2	ASSLWGGSSGYT
TRBV6-2/TRBV6-3	11	TRBD1	TRBJ2-7	ASSYSLGQGPY
TRBV6-7	16	-	TRBJ2-3	ASSYFSPNPISTDTQY
TRBV14	14	TRBD1	TRBJ1-3	ASSHYPGQEGNTIY
TRBV12-3/TRBV12-4	11	TRBD2	TRBJ2-3	ASSFPGLATMY
TRBV6-5	14	-	TRBJ1-6	ASSYSWTSYNSPLH
TRBV7-2	12	TRBD1	TRBJ1-1	ASSYRTGNTEAF
TRBV7-2	12	TRBD1	TRBJ2-1	ASSTGGNYNEQF
TRBV10-3	12	-	TRBJ2-7	AISESVLRNEQY
TRBV19	12	-	TRBJ1-4	ASITRVSGEKLF
TRBV7-9	14	TRBD2	TRBJ2-3	ASSFYRDYGTDTQY
TRBV7-2	16	TRBD2	TRBJ2-3	ASSLVSLAGGLGDTQY
TRBV5-4	14	TRBD2	TRBJ2-3	ASSFGLAGATDTQY
TRBV19	12	TRBD1	TRBJ2-5	ASSIAQGGETQY
TRBV5-4	13	TRBD2	TRBJ2-7	ASSLEREGPYEQY
TRBV7-9	13	TRBD2	TRBJ2-5	ASSTITSGKETQY
TRBV4-3	19	TRBD2	TRBJ2-2	ASSQVAPGLAGWGSPGELF
TRBV3-1/TRBV3-2	12	TRBD2	TRBJ2-1	ASLYSGRAFEQF
TRBV7-9	10	-	TRBJ1-6	ASGREDSPLH
TRBV19	14	-	TRBJ1-4	ASNNYGGTGGEKLF
TRBV19	13	-	TRBJ1-1	ASSNLPGQYTEAF
TRBV11-3	14	TRBD1	TRBJ2-1	ASSSGTGHSYNEQF
TRBV5-4	12	-	TRBJ1-1	ASSFGLVDTEAF
TRBV3-1/TRBV3-2	14	TRBD2	TRBJ2-1	ASSQGSGRLYNEQF
TRBV15	11	-	TRBJ2-5	ATSRDSRETQY
TRBV6-2/TRBV6-3	16	TRBD2	TRBJ2-5	ASSWGGLAGAASETQY
TRBV5-6	14	TRBD2	TRBJ2-2	ASSLVLAAGTGELF
TRBV7-9	13	TRBD2	TRBJ2-1	ASSSRLAGANEQF
TRBV10-1	12	TRBD1	TRBJ2-3	ASRDSHRTDTQY
TRBV15	15	TRBD2	TRBJ2-7	ATSRGFGGRGLYEQY
TRBV3-1/TRBV3-2	12	TRBD1	TRBJ2-7	ASSPFRQGNEQY
TRBV10-1	15	TRBD1	TRBJ2-7	ASSESPRDRGVTEQY
TRBV27	12	-	TRBJ1-1	ASLPWGFYTEAF
TRBV28	12	TRBD1	TRBJ2-2	ASRRQGDTGELF
TRBV4-1	14	TRBD1	TRBJ1-2	ASSQDRDSLNYGYT
TRBV7-2	13	-	TRBJ2-7	ASSLPGGQLYEQY
TRBV12-3/TRBV12-4	11	TRBD1	TRBJ2-5	ASRQGLQETQY
TRBV5-8	13	TRBD1	TRBJ2-1	ASSLIRTGTNEQF
TRBV7-3	13	TRBD1	TRBJ2-3	ASRSRDRASDTQY
TRBV6-4	16	TRBD2	TRBJ2-3	ASSDSPTSGSTTDTQY
TRBV10-3	15	TRBD2	TRBJ2-7	AISQGLAGMTTYEQY
TRBV5-6	14	TRBD2	TRBJ2-2	ASSLRSGMNTGELF
TRBV7-8	13	-	TRBJ1-5	ASSPERGVNQPQH
TRBV6-2/TRBV6-3	12	TRBD2	TRBJ2-1	ASSTSGSGWEQF
TRBV30	10	-	TRBJ2-3	AWSVTGDTQY
TRBV6-1	14	TRBD2	TRBJ2-1	ASSEKDGLVHNEQF
TRBV7-6	13	TRBD2	TRBJ2-7	ASSTDYSGGYEQY
TRBV7-2	11	-	TRBJ2-1	ASSLGPYNEQF
TRBV18	9	-	TRBJ2-7	ASSRDYEQY
TRBV19	13	TRBD2	TRBJ2-7	ASTPRGGSSYEQY
TRBV5-1	12	-	TRBJ1-6	ASSFGRGNSPLH